This T cell receptor (beta chain) was retrieved from a study of T cells after yellow fever vaccination (dated by TCRdb to about 2019). In the study overall: The SMART-Seq v4 Ultra Low Input RNA kit was used to prepare libraries from fractions with low cell numbers. To track T-cell clones before and after primary and booster YFV17D yellow fever vaccination, bulk TCR alpha and beta repertoires were sequenced longitudinally. Two healthy male donors made up the cohort, one aged 18 to 30 years and the other aged 30 to 40 years. Blood samples were taken at several timepoints before and after primary and secondary immunization, and bulk PBMC replicates and cell subsets were isolated.

Synthesis of TCR cDNA relied on 5'RACE template switching, a step that introduced a universal primer site along with unique molecular identifiers. cDNA synthesis was primed from both the TCR alpha and TCR beta constant segments. Library amplification used two PCR steps, and the second PCR step added sample barcodes and sequencing adapters. Sequencing of the libraries was done on either Illumina HiSeq 2500 (2x100 bp) or NovaSeq (2x150 bp). The study's processing was this. Demultiplexing of reads and collapsing into UMI consensus sequences were performed with MIGEC, and V(D)J alignment was carried out with MiXCR. Vaccine-responding clonotypes were defined with edgeR using replicate PBMC samples, requiring FDR below 0.01 and a log2 fold change above 5 up to day 15. Each bulk clonotype received a CD4 or CD8 identity based on whether the sequenced CD4 or CD8 repertoire contained that clonotype at higher abundance. TCRdb cleaned the public reads at Q25 with fastp, built clones with MiXCR and kept in-frame beta chains. Rows matching on CDR3 protein sequence are summarized as one entry with the most common DNA and genes. TCRdb's processing, not the authors' own work, is the source of the V and J calls. The sample table records roughly 240,000 distinct CDR3 sequences; approximately 6.7% of these occur just once. The top ten clones comprise roughly 1% of the sample.

What the study reported, not specific to this receptor: After the booster, most of the clones that had expanded following primary vaccination were detected again (almost 98% of CD4 and 80% to 90% of CD8), which suggests that memory was broadly maintained. Because the study included only a couple of donors, the extent to which the findings can be generalized is limited. Compared with the primary T-cell response, the secondary T-cell response was weaker but faster, peaking on day 5 rather than day 15. Computational filtering was required because FACS-sorted repertoires could contain abundant contaminating clonotypes from the bulk population. A small share of clonotypes occurred in both CD4 and CD8 compartments, likely arising from convergent recombination.

Reading the label with the study, this specimen's treatment or condition is: live attenuated yellow fever vaccine strain. A standard Ficoll-Paque protocol was used to isolate PBMCs from peripheral blood. Dynabeads CD4 and CD8 positive selection kits were used to isolate CD4 and CD8 T-cell fractions. TriZol was used to extract RNA from bulk PBMCs, CD4 and CD8 fractions, and dextramer-positive and dextramer-negative fractions. For this clonotype: Its antigen target is currently unknown. Per-nucleotide qualities are absent, and no much larger clonotype sits a single base away.

The CDR3 holds 13 amino acids from the cysteine to the phenylalanine. Only the CDR3 part of the read is kept: 39 bases, read in frame from the first base. The germline V gene encodes CDR1 LNHNV and CDR2 YYDKDF (reference sequence). The trim is 4 bases for V and 3 bases for J, with a gap of 9 bases between the germline ends. This material consisted of CD4+ T cells sorted from PBMCs, taken on the day of the yellow fever booster vaccination. The receptor chain draws on TRBV15 and TRBJ2-5; no D gene call is confident. The clonotype comes from a man aged 25-45 years who received the YFV17D yellow fever vaccine. The sequence in DNA is TGTGCCACCAGCACAGACACCAAAGAGACCCAGTACTTC. Translated, this is CATSTDTKETQYF.